The present T cell receptor beta chain was sequenced within a study of blood T cell repertoires in COVID-19. Turning to the study itself: The United States, Italy and Spain provided the acute and convalescent COVID-19 samples. PBMCs, B-cell-depleted T cells, or T cells provided the cDNA or gDNA that made up the material.

Source study methods: Nucleated cell number was recorded as an estimate derived from reference gene primer amplification. Assay: immunoSEQ multiplex PCR; the TCRdb copy retains only in-frame clones and omits some. The DNA gave D and trimming, while V, J and clone size come from that table. There are fewer than 350,000 clones in the sample; roughly 79% occur only once, and less than 3% lies in the top ten. The CDR3 consists of 18 residues. Germline V lookup: CDR1 MGHRA, CDR2 YSYEKL. With 7 bases removed from V and 4 bases from J, the gap between germline ends came to 26 bases. The chain has TRBV4-1 and TRBJ2-1; D not certain. Sequences were obtained from peripheral blood. This clonotype was sampled from an older woman with active or convalescent COVID-19. The CDR3 loop is CASTEPEAGSRPYNEQFF. CDR3 sequence (DNA): TGCGCCAGCACCGAACCAGAAGCCGGGTCTCGACCTTACAATGAGCAGTTCTTC.